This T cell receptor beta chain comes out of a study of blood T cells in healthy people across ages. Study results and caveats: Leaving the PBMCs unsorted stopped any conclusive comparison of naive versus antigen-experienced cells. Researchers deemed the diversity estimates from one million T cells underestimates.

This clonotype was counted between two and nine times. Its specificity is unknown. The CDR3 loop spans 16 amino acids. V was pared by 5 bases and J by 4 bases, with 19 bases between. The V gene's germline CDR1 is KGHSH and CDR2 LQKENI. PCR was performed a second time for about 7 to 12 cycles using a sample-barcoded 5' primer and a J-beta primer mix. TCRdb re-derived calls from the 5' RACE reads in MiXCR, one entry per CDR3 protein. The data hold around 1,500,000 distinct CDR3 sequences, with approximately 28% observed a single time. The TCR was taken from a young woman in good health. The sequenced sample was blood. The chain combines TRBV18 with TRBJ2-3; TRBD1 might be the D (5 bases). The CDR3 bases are TGTGCCAGCTCAGGTCCTTATGGGGCGAACGCAGATACGCAGTATTTT. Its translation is CASSGPYGANADTQYF. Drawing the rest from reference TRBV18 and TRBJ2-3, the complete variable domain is NAGVMQNPRHLVRRRGQEARLRCSPMKGHSHVYWYRQLPEEGLKFMVYLQKENIIDESGMPKERFSAEFPKEGPSILRIQQVVRGDSAAYFCASSGPYGANADTQYFGPGTRLTVL.